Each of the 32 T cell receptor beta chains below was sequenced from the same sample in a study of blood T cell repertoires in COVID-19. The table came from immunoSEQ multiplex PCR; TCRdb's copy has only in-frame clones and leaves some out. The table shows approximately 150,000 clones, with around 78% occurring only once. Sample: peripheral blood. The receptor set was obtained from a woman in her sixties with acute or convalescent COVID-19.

The CDR3 region has the DNA TGCAGCGTTGACAGGGGCCGTGGCGAGGACACTGAAGCTTTCTTT. Translated, it gives CSVDRGRGEDTEAFF. The chain carries TRBV29-1 and TRBJ1-1; TRBD1 might be the D (6 bases). Trimming shortened V by 3 bases and J by 3 bases, and 17 bases separated the two germline ends. Germline CDR1 is SQVTM and CDR2 is ANQGSEA. The CDR3 runs to 15 residues.

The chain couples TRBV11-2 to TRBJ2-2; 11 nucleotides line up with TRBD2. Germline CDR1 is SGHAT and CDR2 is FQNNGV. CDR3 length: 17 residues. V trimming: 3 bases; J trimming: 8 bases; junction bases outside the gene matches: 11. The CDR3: CASSFYSGRVRFGELFF. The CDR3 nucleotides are TGTGCCAGCAGCTTTTATAGCGGGAGGGTTCGTTTTGGGGAGCTGTTTTTT. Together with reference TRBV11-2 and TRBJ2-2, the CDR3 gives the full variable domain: EAGVAQSPRYKIIEKRQSVAFWCNPISGHATLYWYQQILGQGPKLLIQFQNNGVVDDSQLPKDRFSAERLKGVDSTLKIQPAKLEDSAVYLCASSFYSGRVRFGELFFGEGSRLTVL.

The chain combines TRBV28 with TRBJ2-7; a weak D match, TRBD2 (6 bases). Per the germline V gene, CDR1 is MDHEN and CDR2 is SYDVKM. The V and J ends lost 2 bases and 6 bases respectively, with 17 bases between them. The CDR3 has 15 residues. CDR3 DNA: TGTGCCAGCAGTTTAGGGGGACTCCGGTCGGGCGAGCAGTACTTC. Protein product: CASSLGGLRSGEQYF.

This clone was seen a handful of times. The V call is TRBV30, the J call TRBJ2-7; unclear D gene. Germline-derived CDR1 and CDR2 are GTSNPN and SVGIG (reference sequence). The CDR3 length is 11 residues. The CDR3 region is CAYSTSYEQYF. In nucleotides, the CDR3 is TGTGCGTACTCAACTTCCTACGAGCAGTACTTC.

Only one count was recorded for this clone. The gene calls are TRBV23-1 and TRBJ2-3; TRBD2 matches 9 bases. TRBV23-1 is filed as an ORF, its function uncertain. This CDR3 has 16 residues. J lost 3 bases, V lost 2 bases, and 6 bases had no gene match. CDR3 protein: CASSQLYTSGTDTQYF. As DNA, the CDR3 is TGCGCCAGCAGTCAACTTTACACTAGCGGGACAGATACGCAGTATTTT.

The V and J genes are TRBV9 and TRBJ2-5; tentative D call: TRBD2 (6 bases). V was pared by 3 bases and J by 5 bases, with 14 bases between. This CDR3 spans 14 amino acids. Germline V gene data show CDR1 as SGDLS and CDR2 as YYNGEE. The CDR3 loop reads CASSGSGAWETQYF. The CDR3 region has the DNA TGTGCCAGCAGCGGTAGCGGAGCGTGGGAGACCCAGTACTTC.

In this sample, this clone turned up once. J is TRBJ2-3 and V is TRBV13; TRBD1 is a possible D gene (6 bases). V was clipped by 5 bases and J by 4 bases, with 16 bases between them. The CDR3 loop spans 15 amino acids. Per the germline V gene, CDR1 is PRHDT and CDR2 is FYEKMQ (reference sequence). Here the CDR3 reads CASSLRAGVPDTQYF. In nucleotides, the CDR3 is TGTGCCAGCAGCCTAAGGGCAGGGGTACCAGATACGCAGTATTTT.

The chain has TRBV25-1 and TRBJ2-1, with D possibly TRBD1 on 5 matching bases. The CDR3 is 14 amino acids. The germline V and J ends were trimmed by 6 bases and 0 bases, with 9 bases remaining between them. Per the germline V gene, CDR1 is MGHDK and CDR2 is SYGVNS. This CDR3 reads CASSRVSSYNEQFF. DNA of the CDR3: TGTGCCAGCAGCAGGGTGAGCTCCTACAATGAGCAGTTCTTC.

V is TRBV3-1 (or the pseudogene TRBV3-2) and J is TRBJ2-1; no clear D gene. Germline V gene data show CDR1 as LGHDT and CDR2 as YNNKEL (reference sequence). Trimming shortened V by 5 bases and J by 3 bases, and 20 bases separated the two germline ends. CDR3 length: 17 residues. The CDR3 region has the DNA TGTGCCAGCAGCGACCAGTATACCTCTAACTACTACAATGAGCAGTTCTTC. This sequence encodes CASSDQYTSNYYNEQFF.

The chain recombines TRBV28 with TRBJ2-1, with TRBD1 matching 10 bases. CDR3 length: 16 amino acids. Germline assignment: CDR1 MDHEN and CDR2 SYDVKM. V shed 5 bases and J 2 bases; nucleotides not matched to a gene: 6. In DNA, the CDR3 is TGTGCCAGCAGTCCGGGACAGGGGTTCACCTACAATGAGCAGTTCTTC. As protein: CASSPGQGFTYNEQFF.

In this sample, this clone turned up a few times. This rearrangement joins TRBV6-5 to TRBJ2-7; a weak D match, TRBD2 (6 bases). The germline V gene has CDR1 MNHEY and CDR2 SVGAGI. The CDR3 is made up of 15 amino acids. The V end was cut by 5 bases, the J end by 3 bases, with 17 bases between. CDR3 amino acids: CASSRGGIPIYEQYF. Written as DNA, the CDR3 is TGTGCCAGCAGTAGGGGCGGGATCCCTATCTACGAGCAGTACTTC.

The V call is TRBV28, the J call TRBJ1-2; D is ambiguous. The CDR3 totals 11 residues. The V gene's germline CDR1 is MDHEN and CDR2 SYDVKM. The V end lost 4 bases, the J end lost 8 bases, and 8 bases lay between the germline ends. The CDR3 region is CASSSVLGYTF. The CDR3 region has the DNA TGTGCCAGCAGTTCCGTCCTCGGCTACACCTTC.

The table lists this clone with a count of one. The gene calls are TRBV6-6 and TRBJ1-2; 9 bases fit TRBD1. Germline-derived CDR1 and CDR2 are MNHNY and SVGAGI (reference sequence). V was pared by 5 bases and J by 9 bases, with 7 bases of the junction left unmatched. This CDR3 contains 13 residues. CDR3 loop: CASSTGTGSRYTF. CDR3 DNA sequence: TGTGCCAGCAGTACCGGGACAGGGTCTCGCTACACCTTC.

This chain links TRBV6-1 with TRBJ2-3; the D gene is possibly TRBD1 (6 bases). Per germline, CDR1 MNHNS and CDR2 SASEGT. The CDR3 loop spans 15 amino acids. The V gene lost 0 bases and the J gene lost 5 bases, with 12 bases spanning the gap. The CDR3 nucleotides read TGTGCCAGCAGTGAAGCGAGACAGGTAGTAGATACGCAGTATTTT. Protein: CASSEARQVVDTQYF.

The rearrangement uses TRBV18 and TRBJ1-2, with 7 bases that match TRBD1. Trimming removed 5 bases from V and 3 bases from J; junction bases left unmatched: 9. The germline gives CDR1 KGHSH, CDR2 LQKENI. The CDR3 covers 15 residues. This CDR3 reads CASSGSRGRDYGYTF. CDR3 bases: TGTGCCAGCTCAGGTTCAAGGGGGCGAGACTATGGCTACACCTTC.

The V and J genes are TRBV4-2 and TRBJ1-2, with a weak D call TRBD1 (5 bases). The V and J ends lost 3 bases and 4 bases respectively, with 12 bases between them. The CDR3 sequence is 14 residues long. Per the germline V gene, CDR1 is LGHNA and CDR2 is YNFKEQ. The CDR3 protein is CASSQGEGRYGYTF. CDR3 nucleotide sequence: TGTGCCAGCAGCCAGGGGGAGGGCCGCTATGGCTACACCTTC.

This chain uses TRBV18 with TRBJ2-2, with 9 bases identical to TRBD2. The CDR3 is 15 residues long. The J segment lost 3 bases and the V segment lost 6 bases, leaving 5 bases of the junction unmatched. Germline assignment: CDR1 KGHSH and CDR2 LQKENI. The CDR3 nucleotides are TGTGCCAGCTCTCCGACTAGCGGCGACACCGGGGAGCTGTTTTTT. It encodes CASSPTSGDTGELFF.

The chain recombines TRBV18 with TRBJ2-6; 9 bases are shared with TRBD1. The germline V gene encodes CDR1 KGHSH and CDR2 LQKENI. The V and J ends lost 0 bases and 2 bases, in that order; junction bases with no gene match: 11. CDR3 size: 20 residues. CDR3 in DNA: TGTGCCAGCTCACCACCTAGATTGGGGACAGGGATTCCTGGGGCCAACGTCCTGACTTTC. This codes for CASSPPRLGTGIPGANVLTF.

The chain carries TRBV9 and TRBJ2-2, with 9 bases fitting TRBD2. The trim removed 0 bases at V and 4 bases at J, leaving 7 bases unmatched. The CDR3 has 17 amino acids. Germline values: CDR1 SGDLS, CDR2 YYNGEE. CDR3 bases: TGTGCCAGCAGCGTAGAGAGGGCGGGAGGGTTCACCGGGGAGCTGTTTTTT. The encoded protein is CASSVERAGGFTGELFF.

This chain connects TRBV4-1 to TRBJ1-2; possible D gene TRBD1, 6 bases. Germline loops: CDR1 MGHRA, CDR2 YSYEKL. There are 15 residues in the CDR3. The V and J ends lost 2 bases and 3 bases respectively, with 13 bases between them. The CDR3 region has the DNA TGCGCCAGCAGCCAAATGCTCGCAGGGGACTATGGCTACACCTTC. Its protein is CASSQMLAGDYGYTF.

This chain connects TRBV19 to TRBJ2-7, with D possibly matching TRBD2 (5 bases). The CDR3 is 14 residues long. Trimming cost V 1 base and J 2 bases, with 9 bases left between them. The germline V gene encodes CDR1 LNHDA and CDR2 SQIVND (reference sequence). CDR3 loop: CASSIGGLAYEQYF. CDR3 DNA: TGTGCCAGTAGTATAGGAGGGTTGGCCTACGAGCAGTACTTC.

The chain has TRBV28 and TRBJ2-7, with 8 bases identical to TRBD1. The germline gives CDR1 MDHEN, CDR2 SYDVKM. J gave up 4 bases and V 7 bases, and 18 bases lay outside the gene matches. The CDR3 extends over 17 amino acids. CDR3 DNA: TGTGCCAGCATTTCGGGCAGGGGGCAGCCCTTCGCTTACGAGCAGTACTTC. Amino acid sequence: CASISGRGQPFAYEQYF.

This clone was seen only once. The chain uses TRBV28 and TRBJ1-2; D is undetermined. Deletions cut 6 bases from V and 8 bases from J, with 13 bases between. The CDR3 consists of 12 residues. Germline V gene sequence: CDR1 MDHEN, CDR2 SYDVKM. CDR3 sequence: CASSLGVGGYTF. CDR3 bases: TGTGCCAGCAGCCTGGGAGTTGGGGGCTACACCTTC.

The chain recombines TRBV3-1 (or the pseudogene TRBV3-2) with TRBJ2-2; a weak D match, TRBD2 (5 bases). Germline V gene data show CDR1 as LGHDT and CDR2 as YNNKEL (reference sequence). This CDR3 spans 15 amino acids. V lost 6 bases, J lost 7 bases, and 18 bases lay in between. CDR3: CASRWFTGRGGELFF. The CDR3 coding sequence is TGTGCCAGCAGATGGTTTACGGGAAGAGGCGGGGAGCTGTTTTTT.

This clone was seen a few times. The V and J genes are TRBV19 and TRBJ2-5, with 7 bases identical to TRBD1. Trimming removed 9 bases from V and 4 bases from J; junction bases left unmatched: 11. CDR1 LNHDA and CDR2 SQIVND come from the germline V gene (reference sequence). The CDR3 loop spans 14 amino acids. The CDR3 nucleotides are TGTGCCAGAGCACCAGGGGGTGAGGGAGAGACCCAGTACTTC. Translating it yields CARAPGGEGETQYF. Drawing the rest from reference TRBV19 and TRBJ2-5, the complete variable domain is DGGITQSPKYLFRKEGQNVTLSCEQNLNHDAMYWYRQDPGQGLRLIYYSQIVNDFQKGDIAEGYSVSREKKESFPLTVTSAQKNPTAFYLCARAPGGEGETQYFGPGTRLLVL.

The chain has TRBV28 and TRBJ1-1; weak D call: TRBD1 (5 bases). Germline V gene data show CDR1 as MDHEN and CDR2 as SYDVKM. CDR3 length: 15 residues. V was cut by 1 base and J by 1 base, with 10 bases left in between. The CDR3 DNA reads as TGTGCCAGCAGTTTATTCGCGACAGAGAACACTGAAGCTTTCTTT. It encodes CASSLFATENTEAFF.

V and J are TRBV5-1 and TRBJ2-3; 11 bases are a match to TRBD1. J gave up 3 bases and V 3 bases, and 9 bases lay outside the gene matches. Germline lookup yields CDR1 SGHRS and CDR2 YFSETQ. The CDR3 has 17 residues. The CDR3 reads CASSSMAGQGVTDTQYF. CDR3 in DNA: TGCGCCAGCAGCTCGATGGCGGGACAGGGGGTTACAGATACGCAGTATTTT.

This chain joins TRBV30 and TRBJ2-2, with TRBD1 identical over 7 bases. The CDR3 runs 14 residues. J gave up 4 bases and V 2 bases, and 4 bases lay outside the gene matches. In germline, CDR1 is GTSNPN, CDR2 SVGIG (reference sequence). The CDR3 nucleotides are TGTGCCTGGAGTCGGGACAGAGTCACCGGGGAGCTGTTTTTT. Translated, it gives CAWSRDRVTGELFF.

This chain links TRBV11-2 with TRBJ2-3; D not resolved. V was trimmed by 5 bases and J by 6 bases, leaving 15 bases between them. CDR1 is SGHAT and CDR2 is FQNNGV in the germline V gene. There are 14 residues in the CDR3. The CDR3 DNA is TGTGCCAGCAGCCGCCAGATTATACCGGATACGCAGTATTTT. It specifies CASSRQIIPDTQYF.

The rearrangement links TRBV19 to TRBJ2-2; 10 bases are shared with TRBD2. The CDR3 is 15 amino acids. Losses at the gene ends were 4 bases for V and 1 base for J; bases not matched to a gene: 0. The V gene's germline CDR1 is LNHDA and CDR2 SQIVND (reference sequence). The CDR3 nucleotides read TGTGCCAGTAGTAGACTAGCGGGGAACACCGGGGAGCTGTTTTTT. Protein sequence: CASSRLAGNTGELFF.

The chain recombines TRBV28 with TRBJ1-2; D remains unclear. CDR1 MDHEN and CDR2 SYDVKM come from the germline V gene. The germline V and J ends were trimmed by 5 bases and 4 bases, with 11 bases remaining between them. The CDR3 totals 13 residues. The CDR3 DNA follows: TGTGCCAGCAGTCAACAGTATACCTATGGCTACACCTTC. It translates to CASSQQYTYGYTF.

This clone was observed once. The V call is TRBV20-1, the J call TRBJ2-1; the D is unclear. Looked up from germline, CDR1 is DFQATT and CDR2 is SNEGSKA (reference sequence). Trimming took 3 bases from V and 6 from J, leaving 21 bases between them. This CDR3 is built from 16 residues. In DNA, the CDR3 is TGCAGTGCTAGTAGTCGTAGATCGCCCGTCGTCAATGAGCAGTTCTTC. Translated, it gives CSASSRRSPVVNEQFF.